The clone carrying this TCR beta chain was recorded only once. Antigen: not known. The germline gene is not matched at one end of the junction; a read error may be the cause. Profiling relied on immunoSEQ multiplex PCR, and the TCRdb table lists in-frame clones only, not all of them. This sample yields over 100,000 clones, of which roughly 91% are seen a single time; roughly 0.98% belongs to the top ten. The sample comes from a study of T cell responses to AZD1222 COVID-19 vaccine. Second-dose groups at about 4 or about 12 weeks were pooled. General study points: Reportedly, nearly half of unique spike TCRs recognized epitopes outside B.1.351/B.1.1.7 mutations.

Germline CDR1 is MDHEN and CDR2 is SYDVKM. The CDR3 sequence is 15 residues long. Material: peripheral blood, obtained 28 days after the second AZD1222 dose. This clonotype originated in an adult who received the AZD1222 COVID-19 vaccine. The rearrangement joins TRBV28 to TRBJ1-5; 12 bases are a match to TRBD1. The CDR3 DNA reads TGTGCCAGCAGAAGAGGGACAGGGGGCAACCAGCCCCAGCATTTT. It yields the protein CASRRGTGGNQPQHF.